The 32 T cell receptor beta chains below were found in one sample sequenced in a study of T cell repertoires in cytomegalovirus infection. TCRdb called the reads again in MiXCR, with one record for every CDR3 protein. The sample has about 470,000 distinct CDR3 sequences; approximately 40% are singletons. For these receptors, no antigen is known. The sample here was cultured PBMCs, taken from culture after CMV antigen stimulation. These receptors all come from a human donor in good health (CMV status not recorded). Some clones in this sample may be carry-over from other donors' samples.

This clonotype was detected ten times or more. The genes are TRBV7-2 and TRBJ2-7, with 10 bases matching TRBD2. The CDR3 extends over 16 amino acids. Germline V gene sequence: CDR1 SGHTA, CDR2 FQGNSA. V shed 5 bases, J shed 4 bases, and the junction held 11 bases outside the gene matches. The CDR3 is CASSPLFGLADYEQYF. The CDR3 DNA follows: TGTGCCAGCAGCCCCCTCTTCGGACTAGCGGATTACGAGCAGTACTTC. Drawing the rest from reference TRBV7-2 and TRBJ2-7, the complete variable domain is GAGVSQSPSNKVTEKGKDVELRCDPISGHTALYWYRQSLGQGLEFLIYFQGNSAPDKSGLPSDRFSAERTGGSVSTLTIQRTQQEDSAVYLCASSPLFGLADYEQYFGPGTRLTVT.

J is TRBJ1-6 and V is TRBV15, with 7 bases identical to TRBD1. CDR1 LNHNV and CDR2 YYDKDF come from the germline V gene (reference sequence). The CDR3 has 16 amino acids. V was pared by 6 bases and J by 6 bases, with 11 bases of the junction left unmatched. CDR3 amino acids: CATRKGAGNSNSPLHF. The CDR3, as DNA: TGTGCCACCAGGAAGGGGGCAGGGAATAGTAATTCACCCCTCCACTTT.

This clonotype was seen a few times. CDR3: CASSIAGTGEQFF. CDR3 bases: TGTGCCAGCAGCATCGCCGGGACAGGTGAGCAGTTCTTC. This sequence joins TRBV12-3 or TRBV12-4 and TRBJ2-1; 8 bases fit TRBD1. V dropped 6 bases and J dropped 9; count of bases not matched to a gene: 7. There are 13 residues in the CDR3.

This clonotype was counted many times. The V and J genes are TRBV7-2 and TRBJ2-3, with D possibly TRBD1 on 6 matching bases. Trimming took off 1 base at V and 2 bases at J, with 7 bases between the two ends. The CDR3 totals 14 residues. From germline, CDR1 is SGHTA and CDR2 FQGNSA. As DNA, the CDR3 is TGTGCCAGCAGCTTAGGACAGGCCACAGATACGCAGTATTTT. It is translated as CASSLGQATDTQYF.

The V call is TRBV6-6, the J call TRBJ2-2; weak D call: TRBD1 (5 bases). V was clipped by 2 bases and J by 6 bases, with 10 bases between them. Germline CDR1 MNHNY, CDR2 SVGAGI (reference sequence). The CDR3 totals 14 residues. The CDR3 spells CASSYPSGSGELFF. DNA for the CDR3: TGTGCCAGCAGTTACCCCTCAGGGTCCGGGGAGCTGTTTTTT.

In this sample, this clonotype turned up a few times. This rearrangement joins TRBV7-2 to TRBJ1-3, with unresolved D. This CDR3 spans 11 amino acids. Germline V gene data show CDR1 as SGHTA and CDR2 as FQGNSA. Trimming stripped 8 bases from V and 4 bases from J, with 6 bases between. The CDR3 nucleotides are TGTGCCAGCGGGAAAGGAAACACCATATATTTT. Translating gives CASGKGNTIYF.

This clonotype has at least ten counts. The chain couples TRBV7-2 to TRBJ2-3; the D is unclear. The CDR3 is 11 amino acids. The V gene lost 4 bases and the J gene lost 6 bases, with 5 bases spanning the gap. The germline gives CDR1 SGHTA, CDR2 FQGNSA. The CDR3 DNA follows: TGTGCCAGCAGCTCCTCCGATACGCAGTATTTT. Translation gives CASSSSDTQYF.

The chain carries TRBV30 and TRBJ2-5; D may be TRBD1 or TRBD2 (6 bases each). The V gene lost 5 bases and the J gene lost 3 bases, with 16 bases spanning the gap. The CDR3 covers 14 residues. Germline V gene sequence: CDR1 GTSNPN, CDR2 SVGIG (reference sequence). CDR3 protein: CAWSLRGAEETQYF. The CDR3 DNA is TGTGCCTGGTCCCTTAGGGGGGCAGAAGAGACCCAGTACTTC.

CDR3 DNA: TGTGCCAGCAGTTACGTGGCGGGCTCCTACGAGCAGTACTTC. Its translation is CASSYVAGSYEQYF. V usage is TRBV6-2 or TRBV6-3 and J usage is TRBJ2-7, with D maybe TRBD2 (5 bases). The length of the CDR3 is 14 residues. Germline CDR1 MNHEY, CDR2 SVGEGT. V dropped 2 bases and J dropped 0 bases, with 8 bases sitting between them.

This sequence joins TRBV7-2 and TRBJ2-7, with D maybe TRBD2 (6 bases). In germline, CDR1 is SGHTA, CDR2 FQGNSA. CDR3 size: 14 residues. Trimming cost V 5 bases and J 3 bases, with 14 bases left between them. CDR3 bases: TGTGCCAGCAGCCGCGCGGGAATTTTCTACGAGCAGTACTTC. It encodes CASSRAGIFYEQYF.

V and J are TRBV2 and TRBJ1-4, with D possibly matching TRBD1 (5 bases). The CDR3 has 17 amino acids. V was pared by 1 base and J by 0 bases, with 12 bases between. Germline V CDR1 and CDR2: SNHLY, FYNNEI. The CDR3 is CASSEETAVATNEKLFF. CDR3 nucleotide sequence: TGTGCCAGCAGTGAAGAGACAGCAGTTGCAACTAATGAAAAACTGTTTTTT.

Only a few counts were recorded for this clonotype. This rearrangement joins TRBV10-3 to TRBJ1-5; unclear D gene. Germline assignment: CDR1 ENHRY and CDR2 SYGVKD. V shed 0 bases and J shed 7 bases, with 7 bases lying between them. This CDR3 contains 13 residues. CDR3 bases: TGTGCCATCAGTGAGTCAGTCTCCCAGCCCCAGCATTTT. Translating it yields CAISESVSQPQHF.

A note on this clonotype: One end of the junction fails to match germline, which may point to a read error. V and J are TRBV6-1 and TRBJ1-2; perhaps TRBD1 as D (5 bases). In germline, CDR1 is MNHNS, CDR2 SASEGT. CDR3 length: 14 amino acids. DNA for the CDR3: TGTGTCAGCAGTGACCAGGGTGCTAACTATGGCTACACCTTC. This translates into CVSSDQGANYGYTF.

The chain recombines TRBV6-1 with TRBJ2-6, with 11 bases aligning to TRBD1. Trimming took 0 bases from V and 4 from J; bases not matched to a gene: 5. The CDR3 spans 18 residues. From germline, CDR1 is MNHNS and CDR2 SASEGT. CDR3 coding DNA: TGTGCCAGCAGTGAAGCCCGGGACAGGGGGTACGGGGCCAACGTCCTGACTTTC. Residues: CASSEARDRGYGANVLTF.

Only a few counts were recorded for this clonotype. The chain links TRBV6-1 to TRBJ2-5, with D perhaps TRBD1 or TRBD2 (6 bases each). This CDR3 region has 16 residues. Per germline, CDR1 MNHNS and CDR2 SASEGT. V dropped 1 base and J dropped 2 bases, with 14 bases sitting between them. CDR3 bases: TGTGCCAGCAGTGAAGGGGGGGCTCTGTTACAAGAGACCCAGTACTTC. It specifies CASSEGGALLQETQYF.

This clonotype was seen only once. The rearrangement joins TRBV6-1 to TRBJ1-3; 7 bases are shared with TRBD1. CDR3 size: 16 residues. The germline gives CDR1 MNHNS, CDR2 SASEGT. With V trimmed by 7 bases and J by 0 bases, 9 bases remained unmatched. The CDR3 DNA follows: TGTGCCAGCAACAGGGGTACTCCCTACTCTGGAAACACCATATATTTT. Amino acid sequence: CASNRGTPYSGNTIYF.

V is TRBV11-2 and J is TRBJ2-7; 10 bases are shared with TRBD1. CDR1 and CDR2 from the germline V gene are SGHAT and FQNNGV. This CDR3 has 14 amino acids. With 2 bases clipped from V and 3 bases from J, the junction kept 1 base outside the gene matches. CDR3 nucleotides: TGTGCCAGCAGCTTATGGGACAGGGGCTACGAGCAGTACTTC. Its protein product is CASSLWDRGYEQYF.

V is TRBV4-1 and J is TRBJ2-3; D call uncertain. CDR1 MGHRA and CDR2 YSYEKL come from the germline V gene. Trimming left V 1 base short and J 3 bases short, with 11 bases between. The CDR3 sequence is 15 residues long. CDR3 in DNA: TGCGCCAGCAGCCAAGTCTTTTCGGTAACAGATACGCAGTATTTT. Its translation: CASSQVFSVTDTQYF.

The genes are TRBV12-3 or TRBV12-4 and TRBJ1-1; D not resolved. This CDR3 has 14 amino acids. V lost 3 bases and J lost 3, with 11 bases in between. In nucleotides, the CDR3 is TGTGCCAGCAGTTTGCCCCCCGGGGACACTGAAGCTTTCTTT. Its protein product is CASSLPPGDTEAFF.

The chain uses TRBV6-2 or TRBV6-3 and TRBJ2-2, with D uncertain. The CDR3 loop spans 11 amino acids. Trimming took 8 bases from V and 6 from J, leaving 7 bases between them. The germline CDR1 and CDR2 sequences are MNHEY and SVGEGT. The CDR3 region is CASVGAGELFF. CDR3 in DNA: TGTGCCAGCGTTGGCGCCGGGGAGCTGTTTTTT.

A few counts support this clonotype. This rearrangement joins TRBV18 to TRBJ2-1, with 7 bases identical to TRBD1. Losses at the gene ends were 3 bases for V and 4 bases for J; bases not matched to a gene: 6. Germline V gene lookup returns CDR1 KGHSH and CDR2 LQKENI. This CDR3 region has 15 residues. CDR3 protein: CASSPQGQIYNEQFF. The CDR3, as DNA: TGTGCCAGCTCACCTCAGGGACAGATTTACAATGAGCAGTTCTTC.

The table lists this clonotype with a few counts. The chain is built from TRBV6-2 or TRBV6-3 and TRBJ1-1, with 7 bases that match TRBD1. Germline CDR1 and CDR2: MNHEY and SVGEGT. There are 14 residues in the CDR3. J gave up 1 base and V 9 bases, and 8 bases lay outside the gene matches. The DNA for the CDR3 is TGTGCCAGTAACAAACAGGGGCAGAACACTGAAGCTTTCTTT. Residues: CASNKQGQNTEAFF.

This clonotype was observed a handful of times. The chain is built from TRBV7-2 and TRBJ2-7; 9 bases match TRBD1. Germline V CDR1 and CDR2: SGHTA, FQGNSA. The trim removed 3 bases at V and 5 bases at J, leaving 5 bases unmatched. This CDR3 is 14 amino acids long. CDR3 sequence: CASSLRQGVDEQYF. The CDR3, as DNA: TGTGCCAGCAGCTTGAGACAGGGGGTCGACGAGCAGTACTTC.

The chain recombines TRBV6-2 or TRBV6-3 with TRBJ2-1; TRBD1 matches 8 bases. The length of the CDR3 is 15 residues. V was pared by 6 bases and J by 6 bases, with 10 bases of the junction left unmatched. Germline CDR1 MNHEY, CDR2 SVGEGT. The CDR3 spells CASRPGTGQTNEQFF. The CDR3 DNA sequence: TGTGCCAGCAGGCCCGGGACAGGCCAGACCAATGAGCAGTTCTTC.

The rearrangement links TRBV12-3 or TRBV12-4 to TRBJ2-7; no clear D gene. The CDR3 spans 14 residues. V gave up 3 bases and J gave up 6 bases, with 15 bases separating them. The CDR3 bases are TGTGCCAGCAGTTTTCGAGCCCGCGCCTCCGAGCAGTACTTC. Translation: CASSFRARASEQYF.

The genes are TRBV7-8 and TRBJ2-1; 9 bases are a match to TRBD2. CDR1 and CDR2 from the germline V gene are SGHVS and FQNEAQ. CDR3 length: 16 amino acids. The V and J ends lost 5 bases and 7 bases, in that order; junction bases with no gene match: 12. The CDR3 reads CASSRRLAGVRNEQFF. CDR3 sequence (DNA): TGTGCCAGCAGCCGACGCTTAGCGGGAGTTAGAAATGAGCAGTTCTTC.

The chain combines TRBV5-4 with TRBJ2-5; 9 nucleotides match TRBD2. The length of the CDR3 is 15 residues. CDR1 and CDR2 from the germline V gene are SGHNT and YYREEE (reference sequence). Unmatched junction bases numbered 7, after V lost 0 bases and J lost 7 bases. In nucleotides, the CDR3 is TGTGCCAGCAGCTTGGCCGGTAGCGGGAGAGGGACCCAGTACTTC. This encodes CASSLAGSGRGTQYF.

Written as DNA, the CDR3 is TGTGCCAGCAGCTTAGGTGGGGGACCATCGAAAGAGACCCAGTACTTC. Its protein is CASSLGGGPSKETQYF. The V call is TRBV11-2, the J call TRBJ2-5, with D tentatively TRBD1 or TRBD2 (5 bases each). The CDR3 totals 16 residues. Germline CDR1 SGHAT, CDR2 FQNNGV. The V end lost 1 base, the J end lost 3 bases, and 15 bases lay between the germline ends.

This clonotype was seen a handful of times. The V and J genes are TRBV7-8 and TRBJ2-3; D is perhaps TRBD1 or TRBD2 (5 bases each). Trimming stripped 5 bases from V and 2 bases from J, with 14 bases between. The CDR3 covers 15 residues. From germline, CDR1 is SGHVS and CDR2 FQNEAQ. DNA for the CDR3: TGTGCCAGCAGCCGAATCGGGACGTCCACAGATACGCAGTATTTT. It translates to CASSRIGTSTDTQYF.

This sequence joins TRBV7-2 and TRBJ2-3; D is perhaps TRBD1 (6 bases). The CDR3 spans 15 residues. The V end lost 5 bases, the J end lost 2 bases, and 14 bases lay between the germline ends. Germline values: CDR1 SGHTA, CDR2 FQGNSA. The CDR3 loop reads CASSPGVRDTDTQYF. As DNA, the CDR3 is TGTGCCAGCAGCCCAGGGGTTCGGGACACAGATACGCAGTATTTT.

The chain has TRBV7-8 and TRBJ1-6; perhaps TRBD1 as D (5 bases). Trimming left V 6 bases short and J 7 bases short, with 22 bases between. This CDR3 contains 17 residues. CDR1 is SGHVS, CDR2 FQNEAQ, per germline. CDR3 protein: CASRPGRRGIGNSPLHF. Here the CDR3 DNA reads TGTGCCAGCAGACCTGGGCGGAGGGGCATAGGAAATTCACCCCTCCACTTT.

V usage is TRBV7-6 and J usage is TRBJ2-2; D is perhaps TRBD1 (5 bases). From germline, CDR1 is SGHVS and CDR2 FNYEAQ. Trimming removed 3 bases at V and 4 bases at J, with 9 bases between. The CDR3 consists of 14 residues. The CDR3 DNA is TGTGCCAGCAGCTTTCAGGGTGGCACCGGGGAGCTGTTTTTT. This codes for CASSFQGGTGELFF.